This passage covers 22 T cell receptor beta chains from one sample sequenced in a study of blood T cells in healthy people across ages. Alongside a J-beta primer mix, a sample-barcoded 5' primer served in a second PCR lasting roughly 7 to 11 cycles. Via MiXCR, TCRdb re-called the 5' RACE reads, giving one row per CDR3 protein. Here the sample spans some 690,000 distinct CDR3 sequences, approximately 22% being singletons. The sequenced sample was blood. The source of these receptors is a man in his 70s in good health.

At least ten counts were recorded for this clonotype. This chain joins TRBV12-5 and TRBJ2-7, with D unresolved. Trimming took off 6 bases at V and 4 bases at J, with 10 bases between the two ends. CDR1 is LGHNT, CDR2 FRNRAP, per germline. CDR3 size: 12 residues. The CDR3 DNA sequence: TGTGCTAGTGGCCCGACCCCATACGAGCAGTACTTC. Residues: CASGPTPYEQYF.

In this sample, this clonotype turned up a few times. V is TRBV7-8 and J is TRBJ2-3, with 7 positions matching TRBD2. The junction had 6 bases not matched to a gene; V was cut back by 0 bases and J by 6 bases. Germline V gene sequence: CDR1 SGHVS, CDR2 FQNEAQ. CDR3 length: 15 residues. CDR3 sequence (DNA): TGTGCCAGCAGCTTAGCCATGGGGAGGGCCGATACGCAGTATTTT. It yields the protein CASSLAMGRADTQYF.

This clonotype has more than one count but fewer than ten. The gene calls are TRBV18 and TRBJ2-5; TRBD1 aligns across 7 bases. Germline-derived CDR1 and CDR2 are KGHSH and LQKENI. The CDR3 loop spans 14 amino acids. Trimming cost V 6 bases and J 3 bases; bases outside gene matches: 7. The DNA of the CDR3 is TGTGCCAGCTCTCACGGGACAGCAGAAGAGACCCAGTACTTC. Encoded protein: CASSHGTAEETQYF.

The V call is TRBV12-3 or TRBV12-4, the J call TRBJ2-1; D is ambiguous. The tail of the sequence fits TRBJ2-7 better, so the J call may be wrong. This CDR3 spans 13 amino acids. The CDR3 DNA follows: TGTGCCAGCAGTTTAAACGGAGCCTACGAGCAGTACGTC. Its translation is CASSLNGAYEQYV.

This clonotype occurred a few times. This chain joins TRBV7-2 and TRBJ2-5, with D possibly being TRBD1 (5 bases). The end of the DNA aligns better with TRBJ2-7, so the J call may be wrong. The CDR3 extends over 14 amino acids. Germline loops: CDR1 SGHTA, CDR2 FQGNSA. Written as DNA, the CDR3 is TGTGCCAGCAGCTTAGATTCAGGGCCGGGCGAGCAGTACGTC. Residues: CASSLDSGPGEQYV.

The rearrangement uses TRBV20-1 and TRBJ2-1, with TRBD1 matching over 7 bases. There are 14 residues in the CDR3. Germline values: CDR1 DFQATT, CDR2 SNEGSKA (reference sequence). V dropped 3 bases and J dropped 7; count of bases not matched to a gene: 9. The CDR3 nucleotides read TGCAGTGCTAGTGACCCGGACAGGAGAAATGAGCAGTTCTTC. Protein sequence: CSASDPDRRNEQFF.

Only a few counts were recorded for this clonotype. This CDR3 is CASSQTQGGETQYF. CDR3 bases: TGTGCCAGCTCCCAGACACAGGGTGGAGAGACCCAGTACTTC. This chain connects TRBV18 to TRBJ2-5; D perhaps matches TRBD1 (6 bases). Trimming shortened V by 6 bases and J by 4 bases, and 15 bases separated the two germline ends. The CDR3 is 14 residues long. In germline, CDR1 is KGHSH, CDR2 LQKENI. Supplemented by reference TRBV18 and TRBJ2-5, the full variable domain reads NAGVMQNPRHLVRRRGQEARLRCSPMKGHSHVYWYRQLPEEGLKFMVYLQKENIIDESGMPKERFSAEFPKEGPSILRIQQVVRGDSAAYFCASSQTQGGETQYFGPGTRLLVL.

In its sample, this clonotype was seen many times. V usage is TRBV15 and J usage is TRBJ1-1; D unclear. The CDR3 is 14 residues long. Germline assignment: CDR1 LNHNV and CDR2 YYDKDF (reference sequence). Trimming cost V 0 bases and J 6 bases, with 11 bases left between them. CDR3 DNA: TGTGCCACCAGCAGAGATCGGCAGACACCTGAAGCTTTCTTT. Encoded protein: CATSRDRQTPEAFF.

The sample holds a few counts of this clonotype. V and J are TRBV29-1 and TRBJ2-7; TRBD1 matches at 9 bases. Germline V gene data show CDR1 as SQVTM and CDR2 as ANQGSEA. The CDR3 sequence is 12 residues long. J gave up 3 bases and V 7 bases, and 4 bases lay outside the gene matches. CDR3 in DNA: TGCAGCGCGCGGACAGGGGACTACGAGCAGTACTTC. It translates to CSARTGDYEQYF.

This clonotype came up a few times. Here the CDR3 DNA reads TGCAGCGTTGTTAGCAGTGATAATGAAAAACTGTTTTTT. Amino acid sequence: CSVVSSDNEKLFF. The chain uses TRBV29-1 and TRBJ1-4; D unresolved. CDR3 length: 13 amino acids. Trimming removed 4 bases at V and 4 bases at J, with 10 bases between. Looked up from germline, CDR1 is SQVTM and CDR2 is ANQGSEA.

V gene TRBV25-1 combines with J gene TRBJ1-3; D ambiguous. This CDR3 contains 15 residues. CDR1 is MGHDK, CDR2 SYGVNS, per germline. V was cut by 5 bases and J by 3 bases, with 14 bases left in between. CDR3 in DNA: TGTGCCAGCAGTTTCTCGGCCGGACTTGGAAACACCATATATTTT. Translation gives CASSFSAGLGNTIYF. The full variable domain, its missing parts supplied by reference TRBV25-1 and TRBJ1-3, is EADIYQTPRYLVIGTGKKITLECSQTMGHDKMYWYQQDPGMELHLIHYSYGVNSTEKGDLSSESTVSRIRTEHFPLTLESARPSHTSQYLCASSFSAGLGNTIYFGEGSWLTVV.

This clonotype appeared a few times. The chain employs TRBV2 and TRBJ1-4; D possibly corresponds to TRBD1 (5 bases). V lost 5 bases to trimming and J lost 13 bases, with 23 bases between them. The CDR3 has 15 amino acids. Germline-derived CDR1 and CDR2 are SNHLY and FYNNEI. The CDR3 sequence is CASSPVGAGRRRLFF. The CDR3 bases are TGTGCCAGCAGTCCAGTCGGGGCAGGGAGAAGAAGACTGTTTTTT.

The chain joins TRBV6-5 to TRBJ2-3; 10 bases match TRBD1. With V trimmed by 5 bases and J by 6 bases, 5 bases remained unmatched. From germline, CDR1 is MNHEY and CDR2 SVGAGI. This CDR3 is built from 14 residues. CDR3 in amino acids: CASSGGTGVDTQYF. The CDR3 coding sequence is TGTGCCAGCAGTGGAGGGACAGGGGTCGATACGCAGTATTTT.

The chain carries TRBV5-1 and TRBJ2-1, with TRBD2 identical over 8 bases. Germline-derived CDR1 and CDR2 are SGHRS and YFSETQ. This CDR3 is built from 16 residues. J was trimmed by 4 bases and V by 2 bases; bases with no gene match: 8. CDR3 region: CASSFERGGLYNEQFF. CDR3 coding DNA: TGCGCCAGCAGCTTTGAACGGGGGGGCCTGTACAATGAGCAGTTCTTC.

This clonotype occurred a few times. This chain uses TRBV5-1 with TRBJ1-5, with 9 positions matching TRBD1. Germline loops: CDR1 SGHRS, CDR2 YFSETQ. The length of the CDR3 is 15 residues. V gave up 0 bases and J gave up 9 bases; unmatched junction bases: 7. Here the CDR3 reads CASSLVGDREAPQHF. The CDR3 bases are TGCGCCAGCAGCTTGGTAGGGGACAGGGAGGCGCCCCAGCATTTT.

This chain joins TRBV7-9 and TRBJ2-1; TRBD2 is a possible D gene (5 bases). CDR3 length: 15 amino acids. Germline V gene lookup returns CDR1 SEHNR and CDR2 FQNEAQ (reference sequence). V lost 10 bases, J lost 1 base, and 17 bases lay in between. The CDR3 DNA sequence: TGTGCCACCTCGTCGCCCGGGGTTTCCTACAATGAGCAGTTCTTC. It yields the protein CATSSPGVSYNEQFF.

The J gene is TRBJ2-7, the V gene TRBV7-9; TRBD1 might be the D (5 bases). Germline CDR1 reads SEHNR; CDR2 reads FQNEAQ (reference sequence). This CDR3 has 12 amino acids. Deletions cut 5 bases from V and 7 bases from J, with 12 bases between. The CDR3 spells CASSGQVGEQYV. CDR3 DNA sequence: TGTGCCAGCAGCGGACAAGTCGGAGAGCAGTACGTC.

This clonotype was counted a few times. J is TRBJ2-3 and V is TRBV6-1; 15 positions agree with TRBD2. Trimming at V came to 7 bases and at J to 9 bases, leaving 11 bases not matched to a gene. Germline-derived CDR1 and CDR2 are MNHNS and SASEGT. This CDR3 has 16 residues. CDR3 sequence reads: CASTSTGLAGGVTQYF. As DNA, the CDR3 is TGTGCCAGCACCTCTACCGGACTAGCGGGAGGGGTGACGCAGTATTTT.

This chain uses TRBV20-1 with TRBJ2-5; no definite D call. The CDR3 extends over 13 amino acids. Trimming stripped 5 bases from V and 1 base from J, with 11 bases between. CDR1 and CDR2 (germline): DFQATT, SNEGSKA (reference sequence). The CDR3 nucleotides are TGCAGTGCTCACAAGGGTGGCCAAGAGACCCAGTACTTC. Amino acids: CSAHKGGQETQYF.

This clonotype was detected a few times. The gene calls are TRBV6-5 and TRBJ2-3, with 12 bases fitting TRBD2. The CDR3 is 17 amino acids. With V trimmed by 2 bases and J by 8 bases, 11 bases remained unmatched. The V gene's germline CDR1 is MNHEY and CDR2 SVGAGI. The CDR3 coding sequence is TGTGCCAGCAGTTACGCCGCTAGCGGGGGGGCCAAAGGTACGCAGTATTTT. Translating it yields CASSYAASGGAKGTQYF.

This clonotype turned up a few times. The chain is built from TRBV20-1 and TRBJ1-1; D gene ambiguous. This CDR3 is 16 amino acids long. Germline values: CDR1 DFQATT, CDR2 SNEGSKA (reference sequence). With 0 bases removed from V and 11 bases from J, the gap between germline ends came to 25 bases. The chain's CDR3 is CSARDVFMGNLGKAFF. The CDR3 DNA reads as TGCAGTGCTAGAGATGTGTTTATGGGTAATTTAGGGAAGGCTTTCTTT.

CDR3: CASSQGGAPDTQYF. DNA for the CDR3: TGCGCCAGCAGCCAAGGAGGCGCCCCAGATACGCAGTATTTT. V and J are TRBV4-3 and TRBJ2-3; no clear D. The V gene's germline CDR1 is LGHNA and CDR2 YSLEER. V was cut by 1 base and J by 4 bases, with 9 bases left in between. This CDR3 spans 14 amino acids.